This is a list of T cell receptor beta chains from one sample in a study of shared clonotypes between healthy human individuals. The method was immunoSEQ multiplex PCR; TCRdb's version includes in-frame clones alone and lacks a portion of them. Of roughly 1 million clones listed, 75% to 85% are singletons. Sequences were obtained from memory CD4+ T cells from PBMCs. The receptors here all came from a man aged 18 to 30 in good health. Some clones in this sample may be carry-over from other donors' samples. Both conserved end residues are part of each CDR3. The order of the fields is clone size, J gene, D gene, V gene, CDR3 protein, CDR3 DNA. The D gene is left open where the match is weak. Clone size is shown for a subset of rows, as once, few, many or a class of expanded clone.

many | TRBJ1-5 | . | TRBV5-4 | CASSLGGTDQPQHF | TGTGCCAGCAGCTTGGGAGGCACTGATCAGCCCCAGCATTTT
. | TRBJ2-3 | . | TRBV4-3 | CASSQVTRGDTQYF | TGCGCCAGCAGCCAAGTTACACGAGGAGATACGCAGTATTTT
once | TRBJ2-3 | . | TRBV5-6 | CASSLGRSDTQYF | TGTGCCAGCAGCTTGGGTCGGTCCGATACGCAGTATTTT
. | TRBJ2-2 | TRBD1 | TRBV28 | CASSFLGTGNTGELFF | TGTGCCAGCAGTTTCCTCGGGACAGGGAACACCGGGGAGCTGTTTTTT
few | TRBJ2-3 | . | TRBV2 | CASSGTWGTDTQYF | TGTGCCAGCAGTGGTACTTGGGGCACAGATACGCAGTATTTT
once | TRBJ2-1 | TRBD2 | TRBV5-1 | CASSLASGSINEQFF | TGCGCCAGCTCCCTGGCTAGCGGGAGTATAAATGAGCAGTTCTTC
. | TRBJ2-1 | . | TRBV11-3 | CASSTGQSSYNEQFF | TGTGCCAGCAGCACGGGACAAAGCTCCTACAATGAGCAGTTCTTC
once | TRBJ1-2 | TRBD1 | TRBV18 | CASSPDTGGNGYTF | TGTGCCAGCTCACCAGATACAGGGGGCAACGGCTACACCTTC
few | TRBJ2-7 | . | TRBV14 | CASSLVVWGEQYF | TGTGCCAGCAGCCTTGTTGTTTGGGGCGAGCAGTACTTC
. | TRBJ2-7 | . | TRBV20-1 | CSASEQYF | TGCAGTGCTAGCGAGCAGTACTTC
. | TRBJ2-5 | TRBD1 | TRBV5-4 | CASSSPGTAQETQYF | TGTGCCAGCAGCTCTCCCGGGACAGCGCAAGAGACCCAGTACTTC
. | TRBJ2-1 | . | TRBV29-1 | CSVGEPSYNEQFF | TGCAGCGTTGGGGAGCCCTCCTACAATGAGCAGTTCTTC
. | TRBJ1-2 | TRBD1 | TRBV6-1 | CASSTGTAYGYTF | TGTGCCAGCAGTACCGGGACAGCCTATGGCTACACCTTC
. | TRBJ1-5 | . | TRBV19 | CASSISTGNQPQHF | TGTGCCAGTAGTATTTCAACAGGCAATCAGCCCCAGCATTTT
. | TRBJ1-4 | . | TRBV30 | CAWSVWGRGEKLFF | TGTGCCTGGAGTGTTTGGGGGCGCGGTGAAAAACTGTTTTTT
. | TRBJ2-1 | TRBD2 | TRBV19 | CASSRTSGFSPNEQFF | TGTGCCAGTAGTAGGACTAGCGGGTTCTCCCCCAATGAGCAGTTCTTC
. | TRBJ2-7 | . | TRBV6-1 | CASTVRERGTYEQYF | TGTGCCAGCACTGTCCGGGAAAGAGGGACCTACGAGCAGTACTTC